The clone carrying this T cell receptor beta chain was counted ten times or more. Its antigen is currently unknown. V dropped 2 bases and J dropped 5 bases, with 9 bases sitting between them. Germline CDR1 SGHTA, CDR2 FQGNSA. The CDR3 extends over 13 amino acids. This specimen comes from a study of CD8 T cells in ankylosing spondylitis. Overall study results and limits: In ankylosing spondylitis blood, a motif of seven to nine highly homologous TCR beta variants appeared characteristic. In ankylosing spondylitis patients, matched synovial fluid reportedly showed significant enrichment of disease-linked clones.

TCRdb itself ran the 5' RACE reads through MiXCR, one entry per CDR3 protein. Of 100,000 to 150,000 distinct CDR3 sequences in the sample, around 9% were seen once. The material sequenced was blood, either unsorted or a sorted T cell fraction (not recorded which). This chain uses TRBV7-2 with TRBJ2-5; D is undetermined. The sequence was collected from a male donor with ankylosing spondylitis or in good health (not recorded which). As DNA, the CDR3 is TGTGCCAGCAGCTTATCGGTGGGGGAGACCCAGTACTTC. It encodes CASSLSVGETQYF.